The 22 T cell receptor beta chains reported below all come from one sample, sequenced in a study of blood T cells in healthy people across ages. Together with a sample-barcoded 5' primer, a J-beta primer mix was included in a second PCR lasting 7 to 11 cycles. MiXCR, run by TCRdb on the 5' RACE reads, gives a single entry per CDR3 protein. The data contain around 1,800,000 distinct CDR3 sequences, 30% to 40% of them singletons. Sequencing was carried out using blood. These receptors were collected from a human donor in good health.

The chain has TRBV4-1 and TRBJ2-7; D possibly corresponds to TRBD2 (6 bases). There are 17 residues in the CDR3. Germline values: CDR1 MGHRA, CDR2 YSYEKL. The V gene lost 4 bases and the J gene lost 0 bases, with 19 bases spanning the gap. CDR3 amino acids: CASSRSDLAGSSYEQYF. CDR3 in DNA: TGCGCCAGCAGCCGATCCGACTTGGCGGGGAGCTCCTACGAGCAGTACTTC.

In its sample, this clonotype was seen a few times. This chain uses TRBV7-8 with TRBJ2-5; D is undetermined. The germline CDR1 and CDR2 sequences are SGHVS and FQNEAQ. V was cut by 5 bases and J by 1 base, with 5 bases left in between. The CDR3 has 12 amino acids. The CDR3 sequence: CASSKIQETQYF. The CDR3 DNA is TGTGCCAGCAGCAAGATCCAAGAGACCCAGTACTTC.

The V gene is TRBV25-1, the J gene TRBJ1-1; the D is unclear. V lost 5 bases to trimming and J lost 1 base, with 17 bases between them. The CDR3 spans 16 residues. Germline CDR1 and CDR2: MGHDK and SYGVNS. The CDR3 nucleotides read TGTGCCAGCAGTCCCCGTCGGGGAGGGCCGAACACTGAAGCTTTCTTT. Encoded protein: CASSPRRGGPNTEAFF.

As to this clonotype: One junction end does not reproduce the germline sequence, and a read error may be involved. CDR3 sequence (DNA): TGTGCCAGCAGCCACCGACAGGGTTATGGCCACACCTTC. Its protein product is CASSHRQGYGHTF. The J gene is TRBJ1-2, the V gene TRBV7-8; 7 nucleotides agree with TRBD1. The CDR3 is 13 residues long. CDR1 and CDR2 from the germline V gene are SGHVS and FQNEAQ.

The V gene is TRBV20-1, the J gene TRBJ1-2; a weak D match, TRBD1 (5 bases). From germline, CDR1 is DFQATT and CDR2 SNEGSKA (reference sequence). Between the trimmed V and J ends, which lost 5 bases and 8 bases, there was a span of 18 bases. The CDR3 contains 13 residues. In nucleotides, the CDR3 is TGCAGTGCTTCACCGGGACGGGCGGCCGGCTACACCTTC. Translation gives CSASPGRAAGYTF.

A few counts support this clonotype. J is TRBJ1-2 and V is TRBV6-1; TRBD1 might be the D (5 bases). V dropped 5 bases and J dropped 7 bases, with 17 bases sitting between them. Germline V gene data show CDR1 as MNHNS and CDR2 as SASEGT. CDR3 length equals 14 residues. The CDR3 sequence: CASSSRQGVRGYTF. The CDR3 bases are TGTGCCAGCAGTTCCCGGCAGGGAGTACGTGGCTACACCTTC.

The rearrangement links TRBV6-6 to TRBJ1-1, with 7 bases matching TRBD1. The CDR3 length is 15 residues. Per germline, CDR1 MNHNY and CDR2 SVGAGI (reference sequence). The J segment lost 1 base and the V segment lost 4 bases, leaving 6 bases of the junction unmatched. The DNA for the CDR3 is TGTGCCAGCAGTTGGACAGGAGGCCCGAACACTGAAGCTTTCTTT. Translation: CASSWTGGPNTEAFF.

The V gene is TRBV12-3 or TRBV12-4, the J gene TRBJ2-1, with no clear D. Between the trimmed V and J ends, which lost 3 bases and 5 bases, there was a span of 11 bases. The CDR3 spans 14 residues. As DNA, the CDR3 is TGTGCCAGCAGTTTGGGTAGGAAGAACAATGAGCAGTTCTTC. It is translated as CASSLGRKNNEQFF.

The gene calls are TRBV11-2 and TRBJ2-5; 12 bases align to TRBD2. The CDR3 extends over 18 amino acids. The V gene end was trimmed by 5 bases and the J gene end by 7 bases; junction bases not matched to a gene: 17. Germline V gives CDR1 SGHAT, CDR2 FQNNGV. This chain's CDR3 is CASSHGLAGLLAEGTQYF. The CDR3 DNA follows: TGTGCCAGCAGCCATGGACTAGCGGGGCTCCTTGCCGAAGGGACCCAGTACTTC.

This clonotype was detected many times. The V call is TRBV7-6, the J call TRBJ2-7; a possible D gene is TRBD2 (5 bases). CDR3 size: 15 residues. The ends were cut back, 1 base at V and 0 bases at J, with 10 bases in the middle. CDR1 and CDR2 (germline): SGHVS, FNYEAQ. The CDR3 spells CASSLVEGSSYEQYF. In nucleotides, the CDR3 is TGTGCCAGCAGCTTAGTTGAGGGCAGCTCCTACGAGCAGTACTTC. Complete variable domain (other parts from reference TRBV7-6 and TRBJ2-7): GAGVSQSPRYKVTKRGQDVALRCDPISGHVSLYWYRQALGQGPEFLTYFNYEAQQDKSGLPNDRFSAERPEGSISTLTIQRTEQRDSAMYRCASSLVEGSSYEQYFGPGTRLTVT.

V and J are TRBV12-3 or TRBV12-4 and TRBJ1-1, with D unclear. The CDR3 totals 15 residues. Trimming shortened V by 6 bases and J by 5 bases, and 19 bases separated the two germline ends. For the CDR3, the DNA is TGTGCCAGCAGCCCCTGGGAGGGAGTTAGTACTGAAGCTTTCTTT. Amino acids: CASSPWEGVSTEAFF.

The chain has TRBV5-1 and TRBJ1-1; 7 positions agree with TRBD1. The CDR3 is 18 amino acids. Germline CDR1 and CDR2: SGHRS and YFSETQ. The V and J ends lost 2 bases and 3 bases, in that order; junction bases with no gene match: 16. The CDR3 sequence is CASSLGPRGDRPHTEAFF. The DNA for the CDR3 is TGCGCCAGCAGCTTAGGCCCTCGTGGGGACAGACCTCACACTGAAGCTTTCTTT.

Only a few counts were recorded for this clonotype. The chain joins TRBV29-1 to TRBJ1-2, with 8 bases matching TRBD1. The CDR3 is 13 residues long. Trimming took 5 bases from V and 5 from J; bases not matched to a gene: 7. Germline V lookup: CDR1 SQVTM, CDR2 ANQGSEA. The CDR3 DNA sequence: TGCAGCGTTAACGACAGGGGAAATTATGGCTACACCTTC. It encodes CSVNDRGNYGYTF.

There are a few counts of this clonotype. In DNA form, the CDR3 reads TGTGCCAGCAGCTTTTTCTCCGGGACAGTATACAATGAGCAGTTCTTC. Its translation is CASSFFSGTVYNEQFF. The chain joins TRBV13 to TRBJ2-1, with 7 nucleotides matching TRBD1. The CDR3 spans 16 residues. The V and J ends lost 3 bases and 4 bases, in that order; junction bases with no gene match: 9. CDR1 is PRHDT and CDR2 is FYEKMQ in the germline V gene (reference sequence).

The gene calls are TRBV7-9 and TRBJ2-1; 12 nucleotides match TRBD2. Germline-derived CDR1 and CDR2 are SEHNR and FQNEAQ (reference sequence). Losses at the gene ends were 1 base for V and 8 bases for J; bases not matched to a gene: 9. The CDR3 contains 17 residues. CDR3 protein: CASSLVSLAGGPDEQFF. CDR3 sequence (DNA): TGTGCCAGCAGCTTAGTCTCCCTAGCGGGGGGGCCGGATGAGCAGTTCTTC.

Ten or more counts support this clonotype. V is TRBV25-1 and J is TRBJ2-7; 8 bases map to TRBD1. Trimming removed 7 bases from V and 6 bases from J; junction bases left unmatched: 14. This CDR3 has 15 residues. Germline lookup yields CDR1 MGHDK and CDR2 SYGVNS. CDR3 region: CASTKTTGEGGEQYF. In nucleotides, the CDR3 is TGTGCCAGCACTAAAACGACAGGGGAAGGAGGCGAGCAGTACTTC.

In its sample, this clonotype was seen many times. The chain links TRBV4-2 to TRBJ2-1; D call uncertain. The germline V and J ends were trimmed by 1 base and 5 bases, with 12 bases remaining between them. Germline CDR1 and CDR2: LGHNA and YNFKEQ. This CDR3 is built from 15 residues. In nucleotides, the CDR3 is TGTGCCAGCAGCCAAGCAGGAACCCTTAACAATGAGCAGTTCTTC. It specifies CASSQAGTLNNEQFF.

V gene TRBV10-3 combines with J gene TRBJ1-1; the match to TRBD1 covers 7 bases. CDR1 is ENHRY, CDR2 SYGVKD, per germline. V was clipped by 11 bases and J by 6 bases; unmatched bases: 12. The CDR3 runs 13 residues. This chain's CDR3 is CALRQGGDPEAFF. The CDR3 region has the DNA TGTGCCCTCCGACAGGGTGGGGACCCTGAAGCTTTCTTT.

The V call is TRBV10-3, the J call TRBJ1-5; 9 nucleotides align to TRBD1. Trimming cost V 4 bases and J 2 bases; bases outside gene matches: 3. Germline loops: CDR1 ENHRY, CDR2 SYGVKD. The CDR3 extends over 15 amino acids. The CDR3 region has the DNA TGTGCCATCAGTGCGACAGGGGGTCGCAATCAGCCCCAGCATTTT. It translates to CAISATGGRNQPQHF.

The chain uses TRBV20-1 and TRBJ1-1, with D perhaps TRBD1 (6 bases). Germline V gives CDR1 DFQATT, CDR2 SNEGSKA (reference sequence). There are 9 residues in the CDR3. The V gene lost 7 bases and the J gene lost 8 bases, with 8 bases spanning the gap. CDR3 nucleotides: TGCAGTGAGGACAGCGAAGCTTTCTTT. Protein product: CSEDSEAFF.

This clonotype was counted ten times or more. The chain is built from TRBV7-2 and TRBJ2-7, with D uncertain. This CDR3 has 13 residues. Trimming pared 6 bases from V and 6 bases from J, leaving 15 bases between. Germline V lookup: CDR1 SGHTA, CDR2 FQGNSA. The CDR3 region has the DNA TGTGCCAGCAGTGCAATGGAAGTGGGCGAGCAGTACTTC. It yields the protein CASSAMEVGEQYF.

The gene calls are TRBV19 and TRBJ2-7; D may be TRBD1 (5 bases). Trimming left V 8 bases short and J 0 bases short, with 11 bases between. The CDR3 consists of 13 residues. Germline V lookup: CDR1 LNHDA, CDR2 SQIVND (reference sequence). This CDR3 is CASGAGLSYEQYF. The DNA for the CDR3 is TGTGCCAGTGGGGCCGGGCTCTCCTACGAGCAGTACTTC.